One sample yielded the 17 T cell receptor beta chains listed below, sequenced in a study of Ad26.COV2.S vaccination and SARS-CoV-2 variants. Treatment reported: roughly 19 received Ad26.COV2.S at low or high dose, single or two shots; roughly 5 received placebo; per-sample allocation not given. The samples were gathered on day 63 after the first injection of vaccine or placebo. Profiled with immunoSEQ multiplex PCR; TCRdb holds only in-frame clones, not every one. The sample has about 680,000 clones, about 89% seen once. The sequencing used peripheral blood, collected in a trial of Ad26.COV2.S vaccine versus placebo. All receptors come from a person between 18 and 65 years old who received the Ad26.COV2.S COVID-19 vaccine or a placebo.

This chain joins TRBV7-6 and TRBJ2-7; D gene ambiguous. The CDR3 contains 13 residues. With 5 bases removed from V and 3 bases from J, the gap between germline ends came to 11 bases. Germline CDR1 reads SGHVS; CDR2 reads FNYEAQ. DNA of the CDR3: TGTGCCAGCAGCCGACTCCTGGGCTACGAGCAGTACTTC. Translating gives CASSRLLGYEQYF.

This rearrangement joins TRBV19 to TRBJ2-7; tentatively, D is TRBD2 (5 bases). Germline V CDR1 and CDR2: LNHDA, SQIVND (reference sequence). The CDR3 extends over 15 amino acids. V lost 4 bases, J lost 3 bases, and 16 bases lay in between. CDR3 region: CASSRYTGKGYEQYF. In nucleotides, the CDR3 is TGTGCCAGTAGTAGGTACACCGGGAAAGGCTACGAGCAGTACTTC.

The V call is TRBV18, the J call TRBJ2-7; D is unresolved. In germline, CDR1 is KGHSH, CDR2 LQKENI. CDR3 length: 12 residues. Trimming took off 6 bases at V and 3 bases at J, with 9 bases between the two ends. The CDR3, as DNA: TGTGCCAGCTCCACCAACAGCTACGAGCAGTACTTC. This codes for CASSTNSYEQYF.

V is TRBV27 and J is TRBJ2-3; 9 nucleotides align to TRBD1. V lost 5 bases and J lost 1; bases outside the gene matches: 7. Germline V CDR1 and CDR2: MNHEY, SMNVEV (reference sequence). The CDR3 consists of 16 residues. Here the CDR3 DNA reads TGTGCCAGCAGTGATTACAGGGGGCGCGGCACAGATACGCAGTATTTT. This gives the protein CASSDYRGRGTDTQYF.

This rearrangement joins TRBV19 to TRBJ1-3; 8 bases agree with TRBD1. CDR1 is LNHDA, CDR2 SQIVND, per germline (reference sequence). The CDR3 loop spans 15 amino acids. V was pared by 3 bases and J by 4 bases, with 5 bases of the junction left unmatched. CDR3 DNA: TGTGCCAGTAGTATCCAGACAGGGGACGGAAACACCATATATTTT. It translates to CASSIQTGDGNTIYF.

The chain combines TRBV30 with TRBJ1-3; D ambiguous. The CDR3 covers 14 residues. The ends were cut back, 0 bases at V and 0 bases at J, with 6 bases in the middle. CDR1 is GTSNPN and CDR2 is SVGIG in the germline V gene (reference sequence). CDR3 in DNA: TGTGCCTGGAGTGTAAGTCCCTCTGGAAACACCATATATTTT. It specifies CAWSVSPSGNTIYF.

The V and J genes are TRBV5-4 and TRBJ1-6; D is possibly TRBD1 (6 bases). In germline, CDR1 is SGHNT, CDR2 YYREEE (reference sequence). V lost 1 base and J lost 7, with 9 bases in between. There are 14 residues in the CDR3. The CDR3 DNA follows: TGTGCCAGCAGCTTGAGGGGGGACAATTCACCCCTCCACTTT. It encodes CASSLRGDNSPLHF.

CDR3 sequence reads: CAITQDVNTEAFF. The CDR3 bases are TGTGCCATCACCCAGGATGTTAACACTGAAGCTTTCTTT. The chain links TRBV10-3 to TRBJ1-1; D not certain. Germline loops: CDR1 ENHRY, CDR2 SYGVKD. The CDR3 spans 13 residues. Trimming took off 7 bases at V and 2 bases at J, with 11 bases between the two ends.

The J gene is TRBJ1-1, the V gene TRBV19; D unresolved. Deletions cut 8 bases from V and 4 bases from J, with 11 bases between. The CDR3 has 12 amino acids. Germline CDR1 reads LNHDA; CDR2 reads SQIVND (reference sequence). CDR3 nucleotides: TGTGCCAGTGTGGGATCGACCACTGAAGCTTTCTTT. Its protein product is CASVGSTTEAFF.

The chain links TRBV6-6 to TRBJ2-7; 7 bases fit TRBD1. CDR1 is MNHNY and CDR2 is SVGAGI in the germline V gene (reference sequence). J was trimmed by 2 bases and V by 4 bases; bases with no gene match: 5. The CDR3 loop spans 14 amino acids. The CDR3 region is CASSSRTGTYEQYF. CDR3 DNA sequence: TGTGCCAGCAGTTCCCGGACAGGAACCTACGAGCAGTACTTC.

The V call is TRBV11-2, the J call TRBJ2-7, with TRBD2 matching over 12 bases. Looked up from germline, CDR1 is SGHAT and CDR2 is FQNNGV. J gave up 3 bases and V 5 bases, and 5 bases lay outside the gene matches. The CDR3 runs 15 residues. CDR3 amino acids: CASSPSGRADYEQYF. The CDR3 coding sequence is TGTGCCAGCAGCCCTAGCGGGAGGGCCGACTACGAGCAGTACTTC.

CDR3 nucleotides: TGTGCCAGCAGCACCGGGACTAGCGGGAGTTACGAGCAGTACTTC. Amino acids: CASSTGTSGSYEQYF. V and J are TRBV5-6 and TRBJ2-7, with TRBD2 matching over 14 bases. Germline CDR1 SGHDT, CDR2 YYEEEE. The length of the CDR3 is 15 residues. J was trimmed by 4 bases and V by 4 bases; bases with no gene match: 4.

The chain recombines TRBV11-1 with TRBJ1-4; 8 bases match TRBD1. Germline CDR1 and CDR2: SGHAT and FQDESV (reference sequence). There are 14 residues in the CDR3. The V and J ends lost 5 bases and 3 bases, in that order; junction bases with no gene match: 2. The CDR3 is CASSLGQANEKLFF. The DNA for the CDR3 is TGTGCCAGCAGCCTGGGACAGGCTAATGAAAAACTGTTTTTT.

The J gene is TRBJ2-1, the V gene TRBV7-9, with 9 bases that match TRBD2. This CDR3 has 17 amino acids. Trimming cost V 1 base and J 4 bases; bases outside gene matches: 8. Germline lookup yields CDR1 SEHNR and CDR2 FQNEAQ (reference sequence). As DNA, the CDR3 is TGTGCCAGCAGCTTAGTCCCTACTAGCGGGCCTTACAATGAGCAGTTCTTC. Its translation is CASSLVPTSGPYNEQFF.

This clone was observed a handful of times. This chain links TRBV30 with TRBJ1-6; perhaps TRBD1 as D (5 bases). Germline CDR1 is GTSNPN and CDR2 is SVGIG (reference sequence). The germline V and J ends were trimmed by 1 base and 0 bases, with 13 bases remaining between them. This CDR3 contains 17 residues. CDR3 region: CAWSAGQASSYNSPLHF. DNA for the CDR3: TGTGCCTGGAGTGCCGGACAAGCGAGCTCCTATAATTCACCCCTCCACTTT.

A remark on this clone: The sample carries other DNA sequences with the same CDR3. The chain employs TRBV5-1 and TRBJ2-7, with D perhaps TRBD1 (6 bases). CDR3 length: 12 residues. Germline CDR1 is SGHRS and CDR2 is YFSETQ. V was clipped by 4 bases and J by 4 bases, with 9 bases between them. CDR3 residues: CASSPDRYEQYF. The CDR3 DNA sequence: TGCGCCAGCAGCCCGGACAGATACGAGCAGTACTTC.

The rearrangement joins TRBV12-3 or TRBV12-4 to TRBJ1-5; D gene ambiguous. V was pared by 2 bases and J by 1 base, with 3 bases between. CDR3 size: 13 residues. In DNA form, the CDR3 reads TGTGCCAGCAGTTTAACAAGCAATCAGCCCCAGCATTTT. Translation gives CASSLTSNQPQHF.